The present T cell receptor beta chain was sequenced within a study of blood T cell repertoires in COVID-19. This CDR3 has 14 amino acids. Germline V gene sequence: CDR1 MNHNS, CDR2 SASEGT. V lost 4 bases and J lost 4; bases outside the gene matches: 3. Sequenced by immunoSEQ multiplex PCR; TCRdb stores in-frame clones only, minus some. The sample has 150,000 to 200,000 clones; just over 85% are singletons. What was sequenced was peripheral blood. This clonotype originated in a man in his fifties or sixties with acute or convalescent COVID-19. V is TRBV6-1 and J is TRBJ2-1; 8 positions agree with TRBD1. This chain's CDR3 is CASSVQGEYNEQFF. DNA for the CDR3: TGTGCCAGCAGTGTACAGGGGGAATACAATGAGCAGTTCTTC.